Listed below are T cell receptor beta chains from one sample, sequenced in a study of cytomegalovirus exposure and HLA in healthy donors. This table comes from immunoSEQ multiplex PCR, and its TCRdb copy is limited to in-frame clones, with some not included. The sample lists over 100,000 clones, around three quarters seen once, with approximately 2.2% in the top ten. Material: PBMCs. The receptors here all came from a human donor in good health. Each CDR3 is given without its conserved first and last residue.

J	V	CDR3
TRBJ1-4	TRBV4-3	ASSQERKLF
TRBJ1-3	TRBV6-6	ASSSTGENTIY
TRBJ1-1	TRBV15	ATSRDSGQYYTEAF
TRBJ2-1	TRBV6-1	ASSAQGQIRNEQF
TRBJ1-1	TRBV5-1	ASSLSPGNTEAF
TRBJ1-5	TRBV30	AWSVGQGNQPQH
TRBJ1-5	TRBV15	ATSRDWVRQSHSNQPQH
TRBJ1-5	TRBV6-5	ASSYKQNNQPQH
TRBJ2-1	TRBV2	ASEASGNEQF
TRBJ1-2	TRBV28	ASSPSSGGSYGYT
TRBJ2-5	TRBV7-9	ASSPPLAGAETQY
TRBJ2-5	TRBV5-6	ASSLAGQGEETQY
TRBJ1-5	TRBV19	ASSISRTEPQH
TRBJ2-7	TRBV11-2	ASSLETGHYEQY
TRBJ1-2	TRBV30	AWSVPDSYNYGYT
TRBJ2-2	TRBV13	ASSLRRNTGELF
TRBJ1-5	TRBV27	ASSPWALSNQPQH
TRBJ2-2	TRBV27	ASSLGQGSTGELF